This T cell receptor (beta chain) was obtained from a study of T cell responses to AZD1222 COVID-19 vaccine (dated by TCRdb to the early 2020s). The study in broad terms: A total of about 240 trial participants underwent TCR sequencing, of whom 207 received two doses of AZD1222 and approximately 25 received two doses of the MenACWY control vaccine. Trial participants were enrolled by age into subgroups of 18-55, 56-69 and 70-plus years, and roughly 160, 29 and 62 TCR-sequenced participants, respectively, were included in these subgroups.

The time point label here, explained by the study, means: about 28 days (+/-7) after the second vaccine dose. AZD1222 recipients whose second dose came at about 4 weeks and those whose second dose came at about 12 weeks were combined into one group, since spike-specific TCR depth and breadth did not differ between the two schedules. Vaccinee samples came from UK trials COV001 and COV002, including a single-blind randomized controlled phase 2/3 trial of AZD1222 (ChAdOx1 nCoV-19) in healthy adults. For TCRbeta chain sequencing, PBMC samples from trial participants were taken at day 0 and at day 28 after the second dose. In the case of this clone: This receptor's antigen is unknown. Base qualities are not recorded, but no much larger clone differs from it by a single base.

The CDR3 spans 14 residues, from the cysteine through the phenylalanine. The kept DNA is CDR3 alone, 42 bases in frame from the first base. The germline V gene supplies CDR1 SNHLY and CDR2 FYNNEI. The V and J ends are trimmed by 4 bases and 3 bases, leaving 13 bases between them. Paper-wide results and their limitations: Because no day 14 peak-response samples were available, repertoires were characterized only after the peak T cell response. Participants were mostly white British, with more females than males. The authors suggested clonal diversity may have been underestimated. The 56-69-year group was small, and its depth increase did not reach significance, likely because of low power. Conclusions about previously exposed vaccinees are limited, since just six AZD1222 recipients were seropositive for SARS-CoV-2 at baseline. The vaccine-associated CD4 TCRs covered the entire spike protein, and the dominant responses fell in regions 160-218 and 743-854. After two AZD1222 doses, spike-specific TCR breadth and depth were significantly higher than at day 0 and than in MenACWY recipients. Reportedly, almost half of the unique spike-specific TCRs recognized epitopes lying outside the regions that are mutated in the B.1.351 and B.1.1.7 variants.

The CDR3 regions of human TCRbeta chains were subjected to immunosequencing. Turning to the authors' computational methods: TCRs in the repertoires were matched against a reference library of SARS-CoV-2-specific TCRs that had been generated with the MIRA antigen-specificity platform. Breadth meant the fraction of unique TCRs that were SARS-CoV-2-associated, whereas depth meant the fraction of total T cells that were SARS-CoV-2-associated. Using the MIRA data, each spike-specific TCR was mapped to the spike region that the TCR reacts to and placed in a CD4 or CD8 class. Log10-transformed breadth and depth values were compared by one-way ANOVA with Sidak's multiple comparisons tests. Not all clones reach the TCRdb copy of this immuneACCESS table, which keeps in-frame sequences only. Checked studies attribute under half of the gap to unresolved V genes and leave the rest unexplained. The D gene and trimming were derived from the DNA, and the V and J assignments and clone size from that table. This sample has more than 150,000 clones in its table, and over 70% of those were observed once. The ten top clones hold roughly 9.1% of the sample.

The sequence derives from an adult who received the AZD1222 COVID-19 vaccine. The sample was peripheral blood, taken 28 days after the second AZD1222 dose. The sequence links TRBV2 to TRBJ2-7; the best D guess is TRBD2, with 5 bases matching. The DNA sequence is given as TGTGCCAGCAGTGGGCAAGCGGAGATCTACGAGCAGTACTTC. This codes for CASSGQAEIYEQYF.